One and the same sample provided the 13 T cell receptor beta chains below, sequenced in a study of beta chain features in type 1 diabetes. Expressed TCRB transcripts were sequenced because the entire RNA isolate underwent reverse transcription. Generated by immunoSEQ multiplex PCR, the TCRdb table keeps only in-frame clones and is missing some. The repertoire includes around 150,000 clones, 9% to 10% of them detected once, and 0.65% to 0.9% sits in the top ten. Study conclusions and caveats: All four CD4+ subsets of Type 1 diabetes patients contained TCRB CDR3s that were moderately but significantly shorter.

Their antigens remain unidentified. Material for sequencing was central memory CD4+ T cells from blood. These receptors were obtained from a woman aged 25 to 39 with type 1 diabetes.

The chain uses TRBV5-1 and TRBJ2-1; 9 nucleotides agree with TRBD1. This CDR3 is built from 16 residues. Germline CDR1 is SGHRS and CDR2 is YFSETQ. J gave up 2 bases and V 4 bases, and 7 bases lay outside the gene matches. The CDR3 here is CASSPGTGSPYNEQFF. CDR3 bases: TGCGCCAGCAGCCCCGGGACAGGGAGTCCCTACAATGAGCAGTTCTTC.

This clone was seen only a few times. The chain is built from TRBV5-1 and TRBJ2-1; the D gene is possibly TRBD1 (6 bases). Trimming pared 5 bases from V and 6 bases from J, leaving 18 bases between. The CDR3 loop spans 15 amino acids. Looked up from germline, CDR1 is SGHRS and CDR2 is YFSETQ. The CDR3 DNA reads TGCGCCAGCAGGCCCGGGGACAACCTCTTCAATGAGCAGTTCTTC. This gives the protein CASRPGDNLFNEQFF.

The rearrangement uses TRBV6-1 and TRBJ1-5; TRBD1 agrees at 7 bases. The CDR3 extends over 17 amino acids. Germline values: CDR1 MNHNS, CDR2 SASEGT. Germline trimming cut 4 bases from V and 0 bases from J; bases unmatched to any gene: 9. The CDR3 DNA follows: TGTGCCAGCAGTGCCGACAGGGAGAACTATAGCAATCAGCCCCAGCATTTT. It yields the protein CASSADRENYSNQPQHF.

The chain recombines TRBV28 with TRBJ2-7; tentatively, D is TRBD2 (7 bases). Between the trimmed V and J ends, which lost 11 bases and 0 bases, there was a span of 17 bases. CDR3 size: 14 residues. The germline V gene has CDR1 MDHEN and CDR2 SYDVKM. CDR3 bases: TGTGCCCGCAAAGGGGAGGGACACTCCTACGAGCAGTACTTC. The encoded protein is CARKGEGHSYEQYF.

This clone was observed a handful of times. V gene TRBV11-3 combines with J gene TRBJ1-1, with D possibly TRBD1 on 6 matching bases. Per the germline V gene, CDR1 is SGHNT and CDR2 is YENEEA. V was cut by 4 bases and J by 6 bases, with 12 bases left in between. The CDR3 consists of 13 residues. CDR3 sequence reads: CASSWPRQAEAFF. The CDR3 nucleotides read TGTGCCAGCAGCTGGCCTCGACAGGCTGAAGCTTTCTTT.

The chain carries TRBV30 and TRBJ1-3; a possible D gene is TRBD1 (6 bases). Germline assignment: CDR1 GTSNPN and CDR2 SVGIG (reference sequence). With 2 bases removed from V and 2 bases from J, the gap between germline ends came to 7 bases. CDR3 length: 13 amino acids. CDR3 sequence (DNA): TGTGCCTGGAGTACAGGGACTGGAAACACCATATATTTT. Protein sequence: CAWSTGTGNTIYF.

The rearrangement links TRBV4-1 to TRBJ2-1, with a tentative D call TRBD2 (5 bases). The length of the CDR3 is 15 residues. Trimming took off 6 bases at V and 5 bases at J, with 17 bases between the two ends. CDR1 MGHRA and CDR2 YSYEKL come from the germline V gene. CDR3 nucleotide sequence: TGCGCCAGCAGAGGTCGGGGTGTTTCCCACAATGAGCAGTTCTTC. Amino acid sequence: CASRGRGVSHNEQFF.

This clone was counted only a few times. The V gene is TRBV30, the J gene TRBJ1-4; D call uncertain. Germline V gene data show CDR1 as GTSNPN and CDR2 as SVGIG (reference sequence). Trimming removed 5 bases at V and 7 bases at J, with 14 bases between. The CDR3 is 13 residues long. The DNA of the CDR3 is TGTGCCTGGGAGGCCAGAAAGACTGAAAAACTGTTTTTT. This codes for CAWEARKTEKLFF. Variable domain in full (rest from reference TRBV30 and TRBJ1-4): SQTIHQWPATLVQPVGSPLSLECTVEGTSNPNLYWYRQAAGRGLQLLFYSVGIGQISSEVPQNLSASRPQDRQFILSSKKLLLSDSGFYLCAWEARKTEKLFFGSGTQLSVL.

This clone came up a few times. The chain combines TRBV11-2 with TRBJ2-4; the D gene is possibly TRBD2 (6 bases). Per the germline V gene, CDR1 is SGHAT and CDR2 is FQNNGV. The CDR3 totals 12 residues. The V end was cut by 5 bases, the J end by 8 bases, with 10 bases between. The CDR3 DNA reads TGTGCCAGCAGCCCTTGGAGGGACATTCAGTACTTC. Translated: CASSPWRDIQYF. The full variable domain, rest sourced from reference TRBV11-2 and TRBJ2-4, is EAGVAQSPRYKIIEKRQSVAFWCNPISGHATLYWYQQILGQGPKLLIQFQNNGVVDDSQLPKDRFSAERLKGVDSTLKIQPAKLEDSAVYLCASSPWRDIQYFGAGTRLSVL.

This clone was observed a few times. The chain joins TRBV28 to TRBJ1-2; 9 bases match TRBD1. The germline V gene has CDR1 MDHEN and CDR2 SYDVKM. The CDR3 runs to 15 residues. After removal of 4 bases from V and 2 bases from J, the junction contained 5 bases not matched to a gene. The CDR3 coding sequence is TGTGCCAGCAGTTACGGGACAGGGTCAAACTATGGCTACACCTTC. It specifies CASSYGTGSNYGYTF.

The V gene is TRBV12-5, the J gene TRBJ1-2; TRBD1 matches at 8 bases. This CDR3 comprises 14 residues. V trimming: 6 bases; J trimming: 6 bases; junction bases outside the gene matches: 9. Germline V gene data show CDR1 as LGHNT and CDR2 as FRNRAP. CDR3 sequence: CASGELDRANGYTF. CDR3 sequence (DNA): TGTGCTAGTGGGGAATTGGACAGGGCCAATGGCTACACCTTC.

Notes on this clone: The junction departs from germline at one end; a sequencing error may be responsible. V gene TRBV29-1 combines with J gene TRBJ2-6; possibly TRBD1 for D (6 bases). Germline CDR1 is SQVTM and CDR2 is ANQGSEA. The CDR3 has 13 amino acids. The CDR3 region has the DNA TGCAGCGTTGAGAGTCTGGGGGCTAACGTCCTGACTTTC. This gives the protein CSVESLGANVLTF. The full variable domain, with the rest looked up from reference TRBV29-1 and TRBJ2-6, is SAVISQKPSRDICQRGTSLTIQCQVDSQVTMMFWYRQQPGQSLTLIATANQGSEATYESGFVIDKFPISRPNLTFSTLTVSNMSPEDSSIYLCSVESLGANVLTFGAGSRLTVL.

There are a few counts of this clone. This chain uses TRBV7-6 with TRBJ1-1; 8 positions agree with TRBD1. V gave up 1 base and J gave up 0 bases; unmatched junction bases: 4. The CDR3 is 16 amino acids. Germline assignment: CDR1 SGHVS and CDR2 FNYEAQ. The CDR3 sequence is CASSLEQGGMNTEAFF. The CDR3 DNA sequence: TGTGCCAGCAGCTTAGAACAGGGGGGCATGAACACTGAAGCTTTCTTT. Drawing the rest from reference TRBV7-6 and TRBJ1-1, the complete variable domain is GAGVSQSPRYKVTKRGQDVALRCDPISGHVSLYWYRQALGQGPEFLTYFNYEAQQDKSGLPNDRFSAERPEGSISTLTIQRTEQRDSAMYRCASSLEQGGMNTEAFFGQGTRLTVV.